What follows are 13 T cell receptor beta chains derived from one specimen sequenced in a study of cytomegalovirus exposure and HLA in healthy donors. Primers: 60 Vbeta forward and 13 Jbeta reverse. Clones were read by immunoSEQ multiplex PCR, and TCRdb kept only the in-frame ones, dropping some. The repertoire holds around 120,000 clones, 55% to 75% seen once, with 1.6% in the top ten. The sequenced sample consisted of PBMCs. All receptors come from a young man in good health and CMV-seropositive.

This chain links TRBV2 with TRBJ2-3; 7 bases match TRBD2. Unmatched junction bases numbered 9, after V lost 4 bases and J lost 8 bases. The CDR3 spans 14 residues. Germline values: CDR1 SNHLY, CDR2 FYNNEI. This CDR3 is CASSVSSGEATQYF. The CDR3 DNA follows: TGTGCCAGCAGTGTGTCCAGCGGGGAGGCTACGCAGTATTTT.

This sequence joins TRBV4-3 and TRBJ2-6; D may be TRBD1 (5 bases). V gave up 8 bases and J gave up 0 bases, with 11 bases separating them. Per germline, CDR1 LGHNA and CDR2 YSLEER. The CDR3 contains 15 residues. CDR3 sequence reads: CASGSRGSGANVLTF. Here the CDR3 DNA reads TGCGCCAGCGGAAGTAGGGGCTCTGGGGCCAACGTCCTGACTTTC.

This sequence joins TRBV11-2 and TRBJ2-5; perhaps TRBD2 as D (6 bases). With 6 bases removed from V and 8 bases from J, the gap between germline ends came to 19 bases. This CDR3 region has 14 residues. Looked up from germline, CDR1 is SGHAT and CDR2 is FQNNGV. CDR3 amino acids: CASRPVDGRDTQYF. CDR3 nucleotides: TGTGCCAGCAGACCCGTGGATGGGCGGGACACCCAGTACTTC.

This rearrangement joins TRBV11-2 to TRBJ1-1; 7 bases line up with TRBD1. CDR3 length equals 13 residues. Germline V CDR1 and CDR2: SGHAT, FQNNGV. V dropped 5 bases and J dropped 5; count of bases not matched to a gene: 5. CDR3 in amino acids: CASSQGVGTEAFF. For the CDR3, the DNA is TGTGCCAGCAGCCAGGGGGTAGGAACTGAAGCTTTCTTT.

The J gene is TRBJ1-5, the V gene TRBV29-1; D perhaps matches TRBD1 (6 bases). CDR1 SQVTM and CDR2 ANQGSEA come from the germline V gene. The CDR3 length is 13 residues. Between the trimmed V and J ends, which lost 6 bases and 7 bases, there was a span of 16 bases. CDR3 sequence: CSVGVGGGQPQHF. DNA of the CDR3: TGCAGCGTCGGTGTTGGGGGCGGACAGCCCCAGCATTTT.

This clone was seen only a few times. The V gene is TRBV2, the J gene TRBJ1-4; D may be TRBD1 (6 bases). The V gene's germline CDR1 is SNHLY and CDR2 FYNNEI. This CDR3 region has 14 residues. Trimming left V 7 bases short and J 7 bases short, with 16 bases between. Written as DNA, the CDR3 is TGTGCCAGCACAACGTGGGGGCAAGGTGAAAAACTGTTTTTT. Translated: CASTTWGQGEKLFF.

V gene TRBV11-1 combines with J gene TRBJ2-7; a possible D gene is TRBD2 (6 bases). This CDR3 comprises 13 residues. The ends were cut back, 2 bases at V and 6 bases at J, with 11 bases in the middle. Germline CDR1 SGHAT, CDR2 FQDESV (reference sequence). The CDR3 loop is CASSLQTGVEQYF. DNA for the CDR3: TGTGCCAGCAGCTTACAGACGGGAGTCGAGCAGTACTTC.

The chain uses TRBV7-2 and TRBJ1-3; tentatively, D is TRBD1 (5 bases). CDR1 and CDR2 (germline): SGHTA, FQGNSA. V lost 0 bases and J 1 base, leaving 7 bases between the germline ends. The CDR3 runs 15 residues. CDR3 coding DNA: TGTGCCAGCAGCTTAGCGGAGGGGTCTGGAAACACCATATATTTT. Encoded protein: CASSLAEGSGNTIYF.

This clone was seen more than once but under ten times. V gene TRBV4-2 combines with J gene TRBJ2-3; 11 nucleotides align to TRBD2. Trimming at V came to 4 bases and at J to 0 bases, leaving 9 bases not matched to a gene. This CDR3 is built from 18 residues. Germline V lookup: CDR1 LGHNA, CDR2 YNFKEQ. Here the CDR3 reads CASSRGTSGKSSTDTQYF. CDR3 DNA: TGTGCCAGCAGCCGAGGGACTAGCGGTAAATCTAGCACAGATACGCAGTATTTT.

This chain connects TRBV19 to TRBJ1-2; TRBD1 agrees at 7 bases. Germline V CDR1 and CDR2: LNHDA, SQIVND (reference sequence). V shed 6 bases and J 1 base; nucleotides not matched to a gene: 5. The CDR3 is 14 residues long. CDR3 DNA sequence: TGTGCCAGTAGGGAAGGGACAGTTAACTATGGCTACACCTTC. Its protein product is CASREGTVNYGYTF.

This clone was detected a few times. V usage is TRBV7-3 and J usage is TRBJ2-3; D may be TRBD2 (6 bases). This CDR3 spans 14 amino acids. Germline V gene lookup returns CDR1 SGHTA and CDR2 FQGTGA. The V end lost 7 bases, the J end lost 1 base, and 12 bases lay between the germline ends. CDR3 DNA: TGTGCCAGCAAACCAGGACTACGCACAGATACGCAGTATTTT. Residues: CASKPGLRTDTQYF.

In its sample, this clone was seen a few times. The chain has TRBV25-1 and TRBJ1-2; unclear D gene. This CDR3 has 12 amino acids. V lost 3 bases to trimming and J lost 8 bases, with 10 bases between them. Germline CDR1 and CDR2: MGHDK and SYGVNS. The CDR3 spells CASSDPAGGYTF. CDR3 sequence (DNA): TGTGCCAGCAGTGACCCGGCGGGAGGCTACACCTTC.

This rearrangement joins TRBV25-1 to TRBJ1-6; the D is unclear. CDR3 length: 14 amino acids. Trimming stripped 5 bases from V and 0 bases from J, with 5 bases between. Germline assignment: CDR1 MGHDK and CDR2 SYGVNS. The CDR3 DNA follows: TGTGCCAGCAGTAAGCGCTCCTATAATTCACCCCTCCACTTT. This sequence encodes CASSKRSYNSPLHF.